This T cell receptor (beta chain) was obtained from a study of blood T cells in healthy people across ages. Study-wide results and limits: Strongly correlated with naive T cell percentage was TCR beta diversity. PBMC samples, being unsorted, prevented any conclusive comparison of naive and antigen-experienced cells.

The use of a sample-barcoded 5' primer and a J-beta primer mix characterized a second PCR of about 7 to 12 cycles. A single record per CDR3 protein comes from TCRdb applying MiXCR to the 5' RACE reads. This sample has hundreds of thousands of distinct CDR3 sequences; roughly half occur once, and the top ten carry 13%. This clonotype has only one observation. Its target is unknown. Losses at the gene ends were 6 bases for V and 7 bases for J; bases not matched to a gene: 7. From germline, CDR1 is SQVTM and CDR2 ANQGSEA. The CDR3 extends over 14 amino acids. This chain connects TRBV29-1 to TRBJ2-1; the match to TRBD1 covers 12 bases. The TCR sequence derives from a woman older than 75 in good health. The specimen sequenced was blood. CDR3 in amino acids: CSVSGQGAGNEQFF. In DNA form, the CDR3 reads TGCAGCGTGTCGGGACAGGGGGCGGGGAATGAGCAGTTCTTC.